This T cell receptor (beta chain) was recovered during a study of T-cell memory formation after mild COVID-19. The authors produced TCR alpha and TCR beta cDNA libraries with sample barcodes and UMIs by 5'RACE using constant-segment primers. TCRdb passed the 5' RACE reads through MiXCR, listing each CDR3 protein once. The repertoire holds just over 300,000 distinct CDR3 sequences, with just under 20% as singletons. This clonotype was counted ten times or more. V gave up 3 bases and J gave up 4 bases, with 3 bases separating them. The CDR3 has 12 amino acids. The V gene's germline CDR1 is KGHDR and CDR2 SFDVKD.

The receptor comes from a man younger than 35 who had mild COVID-19 (a few samples of this study predate the infection). Cell type and time point are not known. The V gene is TRBV24-1, the J gene TRBJ2-1, with unresolved D. Input material: PBMCs or a T cell subset sorted from them (not recorded which). The CDR3 coding sequence is TGTGCCACCAGTGATGAGTACAATGAGCAGTTCTTC. Encoded protein: CATSDEYNEQFF.